This TCR beta chain emerged from a study of OX40 agonist ivuxolimab in advanced cancers. Study-wide context: Past anti-PD-1, anti-PD-L1 or anti-CTLA-4 therapy was accepted, and approximately 37% had received some. Study-wide results and caveats: With doses of 0.1 to 3.0 mg/kg, CD4+ and CD8+ blood T cells had undergone clonal expansion by week 6. A proportion of nonresponders additionally exhibited low normalized T-cell clonal expansion. More expanded clones were found, on average, in CD8+ than in CD4+ T cells.

Sequencing used immunoSEQ multiplex PCR; TCRdb keeps in-frame clones, though not all of them. This repertoire shows about 68,000 clones, about 82% found once; its top ten account for about 11%. As to this clone: The target antigen is unknown.

The receptor was isolated from an adult with an advanced solid tumor such as melanoma, head and neck, liver or kidney cancer. The source material was CD4+ or CD8+ T cells sorted from blood, sampled in a trial of the OX40 agonist ivuxolimab.

The CDR3 loop is CASRVPGSTFTYGYTF. The CDR3 DNA sequence: TGTGCCAGCAGGGTTCCAGGCTCCACTTTTACTTATGGCTACACCTTC. J is TRBJ1-2 and V is TRBV5-8; D is ambiguous. Trimming removed 5 bases at V and 5 bases at J, with 22 bases between. The CDR3 has 16 amino acids. Germline values: CDR1 SGHTS, CDR2 YDEGEE. Full variable domain (outside the CDR3, taken from reference TRBV5-8 and TRBJ1-2): EAGVTQSPTHLIKTRGQQATLRCSPISGHTSVYWYQQALGLGLQFLLWYDEGEERNRGNFPPRFSGRQFPNYSSELNVNALELEDSALYLCASRVPGSTFTYGYTFGSGTRLTVV.